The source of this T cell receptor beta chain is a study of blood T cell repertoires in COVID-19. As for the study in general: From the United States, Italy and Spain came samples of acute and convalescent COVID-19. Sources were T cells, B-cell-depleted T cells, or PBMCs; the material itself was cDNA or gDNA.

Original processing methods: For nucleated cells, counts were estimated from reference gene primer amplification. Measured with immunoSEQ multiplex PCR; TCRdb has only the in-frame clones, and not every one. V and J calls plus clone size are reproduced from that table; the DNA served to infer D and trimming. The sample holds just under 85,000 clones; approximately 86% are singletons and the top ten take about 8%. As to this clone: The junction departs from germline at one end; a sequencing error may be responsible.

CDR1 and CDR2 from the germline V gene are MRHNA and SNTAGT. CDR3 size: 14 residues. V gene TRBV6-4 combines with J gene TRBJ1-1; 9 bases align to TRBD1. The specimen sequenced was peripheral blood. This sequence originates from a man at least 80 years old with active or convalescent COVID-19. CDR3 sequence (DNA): TGTGCCAGCAGTACAGGGGGCCCGAACGCTGAAGCTTTCTTT. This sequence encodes CASSTGGPNAEAFF.